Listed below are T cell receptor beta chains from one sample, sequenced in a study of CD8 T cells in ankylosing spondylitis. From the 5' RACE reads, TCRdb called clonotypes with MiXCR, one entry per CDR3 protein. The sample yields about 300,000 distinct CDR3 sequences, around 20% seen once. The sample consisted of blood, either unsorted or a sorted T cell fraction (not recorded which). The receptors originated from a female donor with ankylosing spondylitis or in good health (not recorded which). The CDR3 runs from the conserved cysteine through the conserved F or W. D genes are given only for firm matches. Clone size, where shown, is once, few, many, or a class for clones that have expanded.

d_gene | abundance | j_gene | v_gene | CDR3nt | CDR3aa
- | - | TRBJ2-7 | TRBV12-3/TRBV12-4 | TGTGCCAGCAGTTTAAGTGCAGGGGAAAGGTTCGAGCAGTACTTC | CASSLSAGERFEQYF
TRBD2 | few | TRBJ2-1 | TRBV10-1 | TGCGCCAGCAGTGAGTCGACCGGCGGGAGGACCCCGGGTGAGCAGTTCTTC | CASSESTGGRTPGEQFF
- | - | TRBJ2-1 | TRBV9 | TGTGCCAGCAGCGTAGTTCCAAGCTCCTACAATGAGCAGTTCTTC | CASSVVPSSYNEQFF
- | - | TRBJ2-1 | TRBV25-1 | TGTGCCAGCGCCTTAGGCGGGATTCGGGTGGTTGAGCAGTTCTTC | CASALGGIRVVEQFF
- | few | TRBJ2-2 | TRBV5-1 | TGCGCCAGCTCCATGATCGGTAGTCCCGTTGGCACCGGGGAGCTGTTTTTT | CASSMIGSPVGTGELFF
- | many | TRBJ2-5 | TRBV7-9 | TGTGCCAGCAGCTTAAACGCGGAGACCCAGTACTTC | CASSLNAETQYF
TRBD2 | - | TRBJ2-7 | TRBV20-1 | TGCAGTGCCAGAACCGGACTAGCGGAGTCCTACGAGCAGTACTTC | CSARTGLAESYEQYF
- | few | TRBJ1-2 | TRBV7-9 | TGTGCCAGCAGCTTTCTCCGGCAGGGTGGCTACACCTTC | CASSFLRQGGYTF
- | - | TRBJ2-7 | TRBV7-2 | TGTGCCAGCAGCGCAGGCCGAAGGGGCATCTACGAGCTGTACTTC | CASSAGRRGIYELYF
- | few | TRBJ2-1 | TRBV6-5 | TGTGCCAGCAGTTACTCGTGGGGAAACAATGAGCAGTTCTTC | CASSYSWGNNEQFF
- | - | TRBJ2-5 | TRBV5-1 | TGCGCCAGCACTAGAGAGGGGGGGGGACACCAAGAGACCCAGTACTTC | CASTREGGGHQETQYF
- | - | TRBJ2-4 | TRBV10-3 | TGTGCCATCAGTGAGGGGGGATCCAAAAACATTCAGTACTTC | CAISEGGSKNIQYF
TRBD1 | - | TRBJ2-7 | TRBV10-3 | TGTGCCATCAGTGATAGGGACAGGACCTCCTACGAGCAGTACTTC | CAISDRDRTSYEQYF
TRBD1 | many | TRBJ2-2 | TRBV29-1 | TGCAGCGTTGATAGGGCAGGGGGCGTCGCCGGGGAGCTGTTTTTT | CSVDRAGGVAGELFF
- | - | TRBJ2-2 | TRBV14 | TGTGCCAGCAGCCCGGCCTGGTTCGGGGAGCTGTTTTTT | CASSPAWFGELFF
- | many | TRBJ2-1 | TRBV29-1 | TGCAGCGTTCCACCCGGGCCCAATGAGCAGTTCTTC | CSVPPGPNEQFF
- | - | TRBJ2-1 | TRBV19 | TGTGCCAGTAGTGGCGGGATCCAACCCTACAATGAGCAGTTCTTC | CASSGGIQPYNEQFF
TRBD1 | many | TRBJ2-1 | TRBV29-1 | TGCAGCGTTACATGGACAGGGGCAGATGAGCAGTTCTTC | CSVTWTGADEQFF
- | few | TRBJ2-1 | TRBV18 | TGTGCCAGCTCACCACCGTGGCAGTTAACCTCCCATGTACGCCACAATGAGCAGTTCTTC | CASSPPWQLTSHVRHNEQFF
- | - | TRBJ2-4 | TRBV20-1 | TGCAGTGCTAACGACCCTGGGGCTCAGTACTTC | CSANDPGAQYF
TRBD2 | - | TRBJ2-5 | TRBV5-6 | TGTGCCAGCAGGAAGGGACTAGCGGTTCAAGAGACCCAGTACTTC | CASRKGLAVQETQYF
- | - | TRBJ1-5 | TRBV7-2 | TGTGCCAGCAGCTATTATCCGGGGCAGCCCCAGCATTTT | CASSYYPGQPQHF
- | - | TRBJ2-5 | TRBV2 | TGTGCCAGCAGCCGAGGGAACACGGAGACCCAGTACTTC | CASSRGNTETQYF
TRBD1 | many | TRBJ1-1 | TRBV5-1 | TGCGCCAGCAGCCGGGACAGGGGAGACACTGAAGCTTTCTTT | CASSRDRGDTEAFF
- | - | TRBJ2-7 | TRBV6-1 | TGTGCCAGCAGTACCAGGCTTAGAGGGGACGACTACGAGCAGTACTTC | CASSTRLRGDDYEQYF
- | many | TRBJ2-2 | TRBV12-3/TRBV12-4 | TGTGCCAGCAGTTCTCAGGGGACCGGGGAGCTGTTTTTT | CASSSQGTGELFF
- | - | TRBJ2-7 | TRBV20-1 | TGCAGTGCGCGGGGGGGACAGGGGCGCGAGCAGTACTTC | CSARGGQGREQYF